A selection of T cell receptor beta chains follows, all from one sample in a study of naive and memory T cell subsets. TCRdb re-derived calls from the UMI-ligation and nested PCR reads in MiXCR, one entry per CDR3 protein. Of about 90,000 distinct CDR3 sequences in the sample, around 7% were seen once. The sequenced sample consisted of central memory CD4+ T cells from blood. The receptor source for this set is a human donor in good health. Both conserved end residues are part of each CDR3. The D gene is left open where the match is weak. Where a row states a size, it is once, few, many or the class of an expanded clone; other rows omit it.

d_gene,v_gene,abundance,j_gene,CDR3nt,CDR3aa
TRBD2,TRBV7-9,few,TRBJ2-1,TGTGCCAGCAGCCGTGGGACTACATACAATGAGCAGTTCTTC,CASSRGTTYNEQFF
-,TRBV5-1,many,TRBJ2-1,TGCGCCAGCAGCCCCGGACCCTCGAACGATGAGCAGTTCTTC,CASSPGPSNDEQFF
-,TRBV29-1,-,TRBJ2-1,TGCAGCATACGACGCGGCCCGAGCTCCTACAATGAGCAGTTCTTC,CSIRRGPSSYNEQFF
TRBD2,TRBV7-2,few,TRBJ2-1,TGTGCCAGCAGCCGATCGGGCGGGACTAGCTACAATGAGCAGTTCTTC,CASSRSGGTSYNEQFF
TRBD2,TRBV2,many,TRBJ2-1,TGTGCCAGCAGTGAGCCTAGCGGGGGCTCCTACAATGAGCAGTTCTTC,CASSEPSGGSYNEQFF
-,TRBV7-3,many,TRBJ2-5,TGTGCCAGCAGTGAGGGAGGGGGCGGAGAGACCCAGTACTTC,CASSEGGGGETQYF
-,TRBV4-3,few,TRBJ2-5,TGCGCCAGCAGCCAAGACCAGGGAGAGACCCAGTACTTC,CASSQDQGETQYF
-,TRBV12-3/TRBV12-4,-,TRBJ2-3,TGTGCCAGCAGTTTAGCGCCTGGGGGAAGCACAGATACGCAGTATTTT,CASSLAPGGSTDTQYF
-,TRBV6-2/TRBV6-3,many,TRBJ1-6,TGTGCCAGCAGTTACGACAGATCTAATTCACCCCTCCACTTT,CASSYDRSNSPLHF
TRBD2,TRBV15,many,TRBJ2-1,TGTGCCACCACCCCGGGCGGACTAGCGGGAAATGAGCAGTTCTTC,CATTPGGLAGNEQFF
TRBD1,TRBV4-3,-,TRBJ1-2,TGCGCCAGCAGCCAAGATAGGGCAGGGGGTAGGGCCGGGGGCTACACCTTC,CASSQDRAGGRAGGYTF
TRBD1,TRBV29-1,many,TRBJ1-1,TGCAGCTCTACAGGGGGAAGCGTGGGGAACACTGAAGCTTTCTTT,CSSTGGSVGNTEAFF
-,TRBV28,few,TRBJ2-2,TGTGCCAGCAGCGAGGGGGCGAACACCGGGGAGCTGTTTTTT,CASSEGANTGELFF
TRBD1,TRBV20-1,many,TRBJ2-2,TGCAGTGCTCAAGCCGCCGCCGGGACAGGGAATACCGGGGAGCTGTTTTTT,CSAQAAAGTGNTGELFF
TRBD2,TRBV7-2,-,TRBJ2-4,TGTGCCAGCAGCTTAACTAGCGGGAGAAATGGCATTCAGTACTTC,CASSLTSGRNGIQYF
-,TRBV7-2,many,TRBJ1-1,TGTGCCAGCAGCTTATGGGGGCGAGATGAAGCTTTCTTT,CASSLWGRDEAFF
TRBD2,TRBV20-1,-,TRBJ2-7,TGCAGTGCTCAGAGGGGCGGGGGAATCGAGCAGTACTTC,CSAQRGGGIEQYF
-,TRBV6-1,-,TRBJ2-3,TGTGCCAGCAGTGGGGGTTGGCAGGGAACTAGCACAGATACGCAGTATTTT,CASSGGWQGTSTDTQYF
TRBD1,TRBV18,-,TRBJ1-4,TGTGCCAGCTCACTACACAGGGGGTCCGGTAATGAAAAACTGTTTTTT,CASSLHRGSGNEKLFF
-,TRBV12-3/TRBV12-4,-,TRBJ2-3,TGTGCCAGCAGTTTCTACGGACAGTCTACCACAGATACGCAGTATTTT,CASSFYGQSTTDTQYF
-,TRBV25-1,-,TRBJ2-2,TGTGCCAGCAGTGAGGGACGGAGGACCGGGGAGCTGTTTTTT,CASSEGRRTGELFF
-,TRBV11-2,many,TRBJ1-6,TGTGCCAGCACCCAGTTCGGGGCCGGGAATTCACCCCTCCACTTT,CASTQFGAGNSPLHF
TRBD2,TRBV7-9,-,TRBJ2-1,TGTGCCAGCAGCCGCTATACTAGCGGGAGGGACGGTGAGCAGTTCTTC,CASSRYTSGRDGEQFF
TRBD1,TRBV7-9,many,TRBJ1-2,TGTGCCAGCAGCCGCGCTACAGGGGAAAATGGCTACACCTTC,CASSRATGENGYTF
TRBD1,TRBV7-9,-,TRBJ2-7,TGTGCCAGCAGGCCTTCGGGACAGGGGCGGGAGCAGTACTTC,CASRPSGQGREQYF
-,TRBV12-3/TRBV12-4,many,TRBJ1-5,TGTGCCAGCAGCTATTTGGACAATCAGCCCCAGCATTTT,CASSYLDNQPQHF
-,TRBV7-6,many,TRBJ1-3,TGTGCCAGCAGCTCCGCCGGTCGCCCCTTTGGAAACACCATATATTTT,CASSSAGRPFGNTIYF
-,TRBV10-3,many,TRBJ1-1,TGTGCCATCAGCAGGGAGGGTAACACTGAAGCTTTCTTT,CAISREGNTEAFF
-,TRBV5-4,many,TRBJ2-3,TGTGCCAGCAGCTTAAGTGTTCGGAGGGACACAGATACGCAGTATTTT,CASSLSVRRDTDTQYF
-,TRBV7-2,-,TRBJ2-7,TGTGCCAGCAGCTTTCCGGGACCCAACTACGAGCAGTACTTC,CASSFPGPNYEQYF
-,TRBV7-2,many,TRBJ1-1,TGTGCCAGCGCAGGGCGCCCTCAAGGGGAAGCTTTCTTT,CASAGRPQGEAFF
TRBD1,TRBV4-3,many,TRBJ1-5,TGCGCCAGCAGCCAAGATTACAGGGGTTTTAGAAATCAGCCCCAGCATTTT,CASSQDYRGFRNQPQHF
-,TRBV12-3/TRBV12-4,many,TRBJ1-1,TGTGCCACCCCGCAGGGGAACACTGAAGCTTTCTTT,CATPQGNTEAFF
-,TRBV7-2,many,TRBJ1-2,TGTGCCAGCAGCTTAAAGTCAGTACAATTAGATGGCTACACCTTC,CASSLKSVQLDGYTF
-,TRBV28,many,TRBJ2-3,TGTGCCAGCAGCCCCTGGGGTGATAGCACAGATACGCAGTATTTT,CASSPWGDSTDTQYF
TRBD1,TRBV7-3,many,TRBJ1-1,TGTGCCAGCAGCACCAAACCTCACAGGGGGCAGCTGAACACTGAAGCTTTCTTT,CASSTKPHRGQLNTEAFF
-,TRBV2,few,TRBJ2-2,TGTGCCAGCAGTGACGGGGAGGCTAACACCGGGGAGCTGTTTTTT,CASSDGEANTGELFF
-,TRBV5-1,many,TRBJ1-2,TGCGCCAGCAGCTTGGACCACCCCCTCTATGGCTACACCTTC,CASSLDHPLYGYTF
-,TRBV20-1,many,TRBJ1-6,TGCAGTGCTAGGTTCAACTCACTGAATTCACCCCTCCACTTT,CSARFNSLNSPLHF
TRBD1,TRBV18,many,TRBJ1-2,TGTGCCAGCTCACCCGTAGGACAGGGGGCAAGTGGCTACACCTTC,CASSPVGQGASGYTF
-,TRBV3-1,many,TRBJ1-4,TGTGCCAGCAGCCAAGGATGGGGACACAATGAAAAACTGTTTTTT,CASSQGWGHNEKLFF
-,TRBV3-1,many,TRBJ2-1,TGTGCCAGCAGCCTAACGGCGGGGAAATTGAATGAGCAGTTCTTC,CASSLTAGKLNEQFF
TRBD1,TRBV4-2,-,TRBJ2-1,TGTGCCAGCCGCCCGGGACAGGGAACGGGGGCCTCCTACAATGAGCAGTTCTTC,CASRPGQGTGASYNEQFF
-,TRBV29-1,many,TRBJ1-2,TGCAGCTCGGACGGTGGCTACACCTTC,CSSDGGYTF
-,TRBV3-1,-,TRBJ2-1,TGTGCCAGCAGCGCCCGACAGCAGATCACCTACAATGAGCAGTTCTTC,CASSARQQITYNEQFF
TRBD1,TRBV7-2,-,TRBJ1-1,TGTGCCAGCAGCCAGCGGACAGGGAAGACTGAAGCTTTCTTT,CASSQRTGKTEAFF
-,TRBV27,many,TRBJ2-6,TGTGCCAGCAGCTTCTGGGGGACCGGGGCCAACGTCCTGACTTTC,CASSFWGTGANVLTF
TRBD1,TRBV7-3,many,TRBJ2-1,TGTGCCAGCAGCACGAGGACAGGGCCGAACAATGAGCAGTTCTTC,CASSTRTGPNNEQFF
TRBD1,TRBV6-5,-,TRBJ2-5,TGTGCCAGCAGTGAGACAGGGCAAGAGACCCAGTACTTC,CASSETGQETQYF
-,TRBV6-5,many,TRBJ1-3,TGTGCCAGCAAGGAATCATGGGGTTATGGAAACACCATATATTTT,CASKESWGYGNTIYF
-,TRBV12-3/TRBV12-4,few,TRBJ2-7,TGTGCCAGCAGCGCGGGCCTCGGCTCCTACGAGCAGTACTTC,CASSAGLGSYEQYF
TRBD2,TRBV6-1,-,TRBJ2-1,TGTGCCAGCAGTGAGCGGGAGAGCTACAATGAGCAGTTCTTC,CASSERESYNEQFF
TRBD2,TRBV20-1,many,TRBJ2-1,TGCAGTGCTAGGGGACTAGCGGCCTACAATGAGCAGTTCTTC,CSARGLAAYNEQFF
-,TRBV30,few,TRBJ2-1,TGTGCCTGGAGTTTAGGGCAGATATACAATGAGCAGTTCTTC,CAWSLGQIYNEQFF
-,TRBV7-2,few,TRBJ1-3,TGTGCCAGCAGCTTAGCGGCAGATGGAAACACCATATATTTT,CASSLAADGNTIYF